The rows below give T cell receptor beta chains drawn from one sample of a study of blood T cell repertoires in COVID-19. Profiled with immunoSEQ multiplex PCR; TCRdb holds only in-frame clones, not every one. The sample holds about 380,000 clones, roughly 85% seen once. The specimen sequenced was peripheral blood. Source of these receptors: a young woman with acute or convalescent COVID-19. Both conserved end residues are part of each CDR3. The D gene is left open where the match is weak. The size entry is marked missing in some rows and otherwise reads once, few, many or a size class.

.	TRBV2	TRBJ1-2	.	TGTGCCAGCAGTGAAGCCGAGTATGGCTACACCTTC	CASSEAEYGYTF
.	TRBV5-6	TRBJ2-3	.	TGTGCCAGCGAGAGCGGTGGGAGGGATACGCAGTATTTT	CASESGGRDTQYF
.	TRBV24-1	TRBJ2-1	.	TGTGCCACCTCTTCGACAGGTGGACTTGAGGAGCAGTTCTTC	CATSSTGGLEEQFF
.	TRBV12-3/TRBV12-4	TRBJ2-5	TRBD1	TGTGCCAGCAGTGGGACAGCCCAAGAGACCCAGTACTTC	CASSGTAQETQYF
once	TRBV5-1	TRBJ2-2	.	TGCGCCAGCAGCGACGACCTAAGAGGTATCGCCGGGGAGCTGTTTTTT	CASSDDLRGIAGELFF
.	TRBV4-1	TRBJ1-1	TRBD1	TGCGCCAGCAGCCAAGACGGGCCGGACGGGACAGGGTCCACTGAAGCTTTCTTT	CASSQDGPDGTGSTEAFF
.	TRBV28	TRBJ2-7	TRBD2	TGTGCCAGCAGTTTATCCGTTGTCGGGGGACTAGCCCTTCCTCCCTCCTACGAGCAGTACTTC	CASSLSVVGGLALPPSYEQYF
.	TRBV7-9	TRBJ1-1	.	TGTGCCAGCAGCTTGGGGCTGAACCCTATGAACACTGAAGCTTTCTTT	CASSLGLNPMNTEAFF
.	TRBV18	TRBJ1-5	.	TGTGCCAGCTCACCTTCCAGGGTTGGCGATCAGCCCCAGCATTTT	CASSPSRVGDQPQHF
once	TRBV7-8	TRBJ2-2	.	TGTGCCAGCAGCCCAAAGGACAGTCCCACCGGGGAGCTGTTTTTT	CASSPKDSPTGELFF
.	TRBV27	TRBJ2-1	.	TGTGCCAGCAGACTGACGGGAGCCTACAATGAGCAGTTCTTC	CASRLTGAYNEQFF
.	TRBV7-9	TRBJ2-5	TRBD2	TGTGCCAGCAGCAGACTAGCGGGAAGGGAGACCCAGTACTTC	CASSRLAGRETQYF
once	TRBV30	TRBJ1-5	.	TGTGCCTGGAGCCAAAGGGGCGCTCGAAATCAGCCCCAGCATTTT	CAWSQRGARNQPQHF
many	TRBV19	TRBJ1-1	.	TGTGCCAGTAATCATAGGGAGGGGATGGCTTTCTTT	CASNHREGMAFF
few	TRBV4-1	TRBJ1-5	.	TGCGCCAGCAGCCAAGAGCAGTATAGCAATCAGCCCCAGCATTTT	CASSQEQYSNQPQHF
.	TRBV19	TRBJ2-2	.	TGTGCCAGTAGACCCGGAACTACCACCGGGGAGCTGTTTTTT	CASRPGTTTGELFF
.	TRBV5-6	TRBJ2-1	TRBD2	TGTGCCAGCAGCCCGGGGCGGGAGCTCGCGGGGGGGGAGCAGTTCTTC	CASSPGRELAGGEQFF
.	TRBV18	TRBJ2-3	TRBD2	TGTGCCAGCTCACCGACCGGGACTAGCGGTCGGTGGGTAGAGTTCACAGATACGCAGTATTTT	CASSPTGTSGRWVEFTDTQYF
.	TRBV5-1	TRBJ1-5	TRBD1	TGCGCCAGCAGCTTGGAAGGGGGCGTTCAGCCCCAGCATTTT	CASSLEGGVQPQHF
once	TRBV4-2	TRBJ1-3	.	TGTGCCAGCAGCCAAGAGGGGCAGGCGACCTCTGGAAACACCATATATTTT	CASSQEGQATSGNTIYF
.	TRBV28	TRBJ2-7	TRBD1	TGTGCCAGCAGAGACCTACCGGGACAGACCTACGAGCAGTACTTC	CASRDLPGQTYEQYF
.	TRBV19	TRBJ1-1	.	TGTGCCAGTAGTATGGGGGCAGGGATGACTGAAGCTTTCTTT	CASSMGAGMTEAFF
.	TRBV9	TRBJ1-2	.	TGTGCCAGCAGCGTAGCATGGTCGCCAGGGAATGGCTACACCTTC	CASSVAWSPGNGYTF
.	TRBV4-1	TRBJ1-5	TRBD1	TGCGCCAGCAGCCAGAGACAGGGGGCTAATCAGCCCCAGCATTTT	CASSQRQGANQPQHF
few	TRBV7-8	TRBJ2-7	.	TGTGCCAGCAGCCGACCTTCCGGAGGGGGCAACGAGCAGTACTTC	CASSRPSGGGNEQYF
.	TRBV9	TRBJ1-2	.	TGTGCCAGCAGCGTCGGAGACAGACCTAACTATGGCTACACCTTC	CASSVGDRPNYGYTF
.	TRBV9	TRBJ1-4	TRBD1	TGTGCCAGCAGCGTCGAGGACAGGGCTAATGAAAAACTGTTTTTT	CASSVEDRANEKLFF
.	TRBV11-2	TRBJ1-4	.	TGTGCCAGCAGCTTAGATCGAGGGCGGGGAAAACTGTTTTTT	CASSLDRGRGKLFF
.	TRBV19	TRBJ2-7	TRBD2	TGTGCCAGTAGTATGGGACTAGCGGACTACGAGCAGTACTTC	CASSMGLADYEQYF
.	TRBV9	TRBJ2-3	.	TGTGCCAGCAGCGCCCCGGGGGAGGTAGATACGCAGTATTTT	CASSAPGEVDTQYF
.	TRBV6-5	TRBJ1-6	.	TGTGCCAGCTTACGCGGGAGGGATTCACCCCTCCACTTT	CASLRGRDSPLHF